This TCR beta chain comes out of a study of beta chain features in type 1 diabetes. Notes on the study in general: Compared to healthy donors, patients appeared to have naive, central memory and Treg TCRB repertoires that were more alike. Diminished insertions and augmented deletions at VDJ junctions characterized type 1 diabetes patients. In every one of the four CD4+ subsets, TCRB CDR3s were moderately but significantly shorter in Type 1 diabetes patients.

As to this clone: The antigen remains undetermined.

The germline gives CDR1 LNHDA, CDR2 SQIVND (reference sequence). There are 13 residues in the CDR3. V lost 4 bases to trimming and J lost 3 bases, with 8 bases between them. One heparinised blood draw averaging roughly 100 mL was given by each donor. CD4+ cells of the naive, central memory, regulatory and stem cell-like memory types were sorted via CD45RO/CCR7/CD25/CD127/CD95/CD27. Expressed TCRB transcripts got sequenced, as all isolated RNA was reverse transcribed. The data were produced by immunoSEQ multiplex PCR, yet TCRdb's version contains in-frame clones alone and is incomplete. In the table there are 500,000 to 800,000 clones, roughly an eighth of which are singletons.

This sequence was found in a young man with type 1 diabetes. The sample consisted of naive CD4+ T cells from blood. The chain carries TRBV19 and TRBJ2-3; D gene uncertain. CDR3 protein: CASSTYRTDTQYF. The CDR3 region has the DNA TGTGCCAGTAGTACCTACAGAACAGATACGCAGTATTTT.